This T cell receptor (beta chain) was observed in a study of shared clonotypes between healthy human individuals. As for the study in general: Two women and three men aged 18 to 49 served as donors. Study-wide results and limits: Between a handful of donors, naive CD4 clonotypes were shared at a level of about 5.3%.

How the authors handled the data: Sequence data from immunoSEQ were junction-only and lacked quality scores; consequently, filtering differed. Some clones are missing from TCRdb's copy, which holds only in-frame ones; the method was immunoSEQ multiplex PCR. For V, J and clone size, that table is used; D and trimming come from the DNA. The table records 2 million to 2.5 million clones, under 95% of them present only once. This clone was seen a handful of times. As yet, its antigen is unknown. From germline, CDR1 is MDHEN and CDR2 SYDVKM. The V and J ends lost 8 bases and 9 bases respectively, with 16 bases between them. The CDR3 has 12 amino acids.

This clonotype originated in a man between 18 and 35 years old in good health. Some clones in this sample may be carry-over from other donors' samples. This sequence joins TRBV28 and TRBJ1-1, with D perhaps TRBD1 (6 bases). Sequencing used naive CD4+ T cells from PBMCs. Described subset: CD45RA+ positively selected. CDR3 protein: CASATGQYQAFF. The CDR3 coding sequence is TGTGCCAGCGCTACCGGACAGTATCAAGCTTTCTTT.